This TCR beta chain was identified in a study of blood T cell repertoires in COVID-19. CDR3 size: 18 residues. CDR1 MNHNS and CDR2 SASEGT come from the germline V gene. V lost 1 base, J lost 2 bases, and 6 bases stayed unmatched. Only in-frame clones appear in the TCRdb table, and some are missing; sequencing was by immunoSEQ multiplex PCR. The sample includes more than 150,000 clones, over 60% seen only once; the top ten take 26%. This sequence joins TRBV6-1 and TRBJ1-4; TRBD1 matches 11 bases. The sequence derives from an older woman with acute or convalescent COVID-19. Sequences were obtained from peripheral blood. DNA for the CDR3: TGTGCCAGCAGTGAAGGGGGACAGGGGGGTCGGACTAATGAAAAACTGTTTTTT. The encoded protein is CASSEGGQGGRTNEKLFF.